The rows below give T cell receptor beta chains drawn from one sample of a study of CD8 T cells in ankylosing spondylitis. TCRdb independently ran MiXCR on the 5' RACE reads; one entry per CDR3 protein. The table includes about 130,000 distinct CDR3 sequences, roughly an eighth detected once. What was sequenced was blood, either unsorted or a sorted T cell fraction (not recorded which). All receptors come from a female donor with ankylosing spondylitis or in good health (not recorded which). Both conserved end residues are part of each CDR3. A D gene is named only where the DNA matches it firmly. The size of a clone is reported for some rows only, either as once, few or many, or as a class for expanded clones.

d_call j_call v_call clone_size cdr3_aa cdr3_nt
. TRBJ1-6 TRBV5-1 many CASSAGQPYSPLHF TGCGCCAGCAGCGCGGGCCAGCCCTATTCACCCCTCCACTTT
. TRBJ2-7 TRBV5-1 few CASSLSGTEQYF TGCGCCAGCAGCTTGTCAGGGACCGAGCAGTACTTC
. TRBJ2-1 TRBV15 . CATSRDPPPGAVNNEQFF TGTGCCACCAGCAGAGATCCCCCCCCAGGGGCTGTTAACAATGAGCAGTTCTTC
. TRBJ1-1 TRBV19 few CASSIVGTNTEAFF TGTGCCAGTAGTATAGTCGGGACGAACACTGAAGCTTTCTTT
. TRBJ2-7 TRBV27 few CASSFLGPYEQYF TGTGCCAGCAGTTTTCTCGGGCCCTACGAGCAGTACTTC
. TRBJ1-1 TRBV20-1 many CSDKLGGPDTEAFF TGCAGTGATAAGCTGGGGGGTCCGGACACTGAAGCTTTCTTT
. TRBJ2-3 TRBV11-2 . CASSGYPPDTQYF TGTGCCAGCAGCGGGTACCCCCCAGATACGCAGTATTTT
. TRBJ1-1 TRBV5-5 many CASSLGGKGTEAFF TGTGCCAGCAGCTTAGGGGGGAAGGGGACTGAAGCTTTCTTT
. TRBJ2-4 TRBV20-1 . CCARDPGAGAAKNIQYF TGCTGTGCTAGAGACCCAGGCGCAGGGGCGGCCAAAAACATTCAGTACTTC
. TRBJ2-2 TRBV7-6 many CASSLVCCTGELFF TGTGCCAGCAGCTTAGTCTGCTGCACCGGGGAGCTGTTTTTT
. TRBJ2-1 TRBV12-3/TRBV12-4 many CASSPRNEQFF TGTGCCAGCAGTCCACGGAATGAGCAGTTCTTC
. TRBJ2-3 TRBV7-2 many CASSLMGVSTDTQYF TGTGCCAGCAGCTTAATGGGGGTTAGCACAGATACGCAGTATTTT
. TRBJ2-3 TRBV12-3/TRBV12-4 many CASSFAVPDTQYF TGTGCCAGCAGCTTTGCGGTGCCAGATACGCAGTATTTT
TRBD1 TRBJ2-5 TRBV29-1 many CSAEQGTQETQYF TGCAGCGCCGAACAGGGGACACAAGAGACCCAGTACTTC
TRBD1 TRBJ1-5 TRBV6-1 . CASSPGTGPMMDQPQHF TGTGCCAGCAGCCCCGGGACAGGGCCTATGATGGATCAGCCCCAGCATTTT
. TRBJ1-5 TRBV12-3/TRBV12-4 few CASSLAVQRQPQHF TGTGCCAGCAGTTTAGCGGTACAACGTCAGCCCCAGCATTTT
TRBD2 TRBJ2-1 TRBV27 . CASSAWGGGTNEQFF TGTGCCAGCAGTGCCTGGGGGGGGGGTACGAATGAGCAGTTCTTC
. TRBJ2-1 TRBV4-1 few CASSQVGAKYNEQFF TGCGCCAGCAGCCAGGTGGGAGCAAAGTACAATGAGCAGTTCTTC
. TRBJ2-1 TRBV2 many CASSESREQFF TGTGCCAGCAGTGAAAGTCGCGAGCAGTTCTTC
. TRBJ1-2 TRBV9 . CVSTNNRAGYTF TGTGTCAGCACCAATAACAGGGCCGGCTACACCTTC
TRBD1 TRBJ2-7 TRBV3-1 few CASSPRTGLYEQYF TGTGCCAGCAGCCCGAGGACAGGTCTTTACGAGCAGTACTTC
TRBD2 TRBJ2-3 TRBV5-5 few CASSPARREVTDTQYF TGTGCCAGCAGCCCCGCCAGACGGGAGGTCACAGATACGCAGTATTTT
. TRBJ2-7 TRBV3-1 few CASTRGGEQYF TGTGCCAGCACCCGGGGCGGCGAGCAGTACTTC
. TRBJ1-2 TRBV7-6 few CASSPLMGYGYTF TGTGCCAGCAGCCCACTGATGGGCTATGGCTACACCTTC
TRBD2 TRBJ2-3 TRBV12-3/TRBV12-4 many CASRETSGGAADTQYF TGTGCCAGCAGGGAGACTAGCGGGGGGGCAGCAGATACGCAGTATTTT
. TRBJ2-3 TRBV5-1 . CASSHSDSPTDTQYF TGCGCCAGCAGCCACTCGGACAGCCCCACAGATACGCAGTATTTT
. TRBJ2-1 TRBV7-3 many CASSLDSLSGQFF TGTGCCAGCAGCTTAGACTCTCTATCTGGTCAGTTCTTC
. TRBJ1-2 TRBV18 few CASSPRVMEKMVRHGYTF TGTGCCAGCTCACCAAGGGTTATGGAGAAAATGGTGCGTCATGGCTACACCTTC
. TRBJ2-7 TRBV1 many CTSSHRTSGRTEYF TGCACCAGCAGCCATCGGACTAGCGGGCGGACTGAGTACTTC
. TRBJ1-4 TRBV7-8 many CASSLVGGGGEKLFF TGTGCCAGCAGCTTAGTGGGCGGGGGAGGCGAAAAACTGTTTTTT
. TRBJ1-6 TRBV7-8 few CASSLDEGLSPLHF TGTGCCAGCAGCTTAGATGAGGGTCTCTCACCCCTCCACTTT
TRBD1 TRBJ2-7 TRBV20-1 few CRGGQGTSYEQYF TGCAGGGGGGGACAGGGGACTTCCTACGAGCAGTACTTC
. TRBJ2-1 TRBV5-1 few CASSPTQPGVNEQFF TGCGCCAGCAGCCCGACTCAACCTGGGGTCAATGAGCAGTTCTTC
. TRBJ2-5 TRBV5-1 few CASSLGLEETQYF TGCGCCAGCAGCTTGGGCCTAGAGGAGACCCAGTACTTC